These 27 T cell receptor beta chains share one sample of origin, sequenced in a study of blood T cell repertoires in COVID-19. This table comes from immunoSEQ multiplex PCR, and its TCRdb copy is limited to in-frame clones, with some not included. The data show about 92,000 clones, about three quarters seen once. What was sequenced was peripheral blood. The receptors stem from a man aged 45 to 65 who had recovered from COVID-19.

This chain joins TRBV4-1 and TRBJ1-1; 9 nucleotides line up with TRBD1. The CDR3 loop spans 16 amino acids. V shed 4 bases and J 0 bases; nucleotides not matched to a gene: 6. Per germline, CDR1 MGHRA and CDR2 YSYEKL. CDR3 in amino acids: CASSPSGQGLNTEAFF. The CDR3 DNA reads TGCGCCAGCAGCCCCTCGGGACAGGGCTTGAACACTGAAGCTTTCTTT.

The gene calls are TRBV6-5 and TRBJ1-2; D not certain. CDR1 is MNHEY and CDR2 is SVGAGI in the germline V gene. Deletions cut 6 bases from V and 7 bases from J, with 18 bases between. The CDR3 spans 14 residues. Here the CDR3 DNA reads TGTGCCAGCAGACTCGGGTTACCCTTTTCTGGCTACACCTTC. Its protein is CASRLGLPFSGYTF.

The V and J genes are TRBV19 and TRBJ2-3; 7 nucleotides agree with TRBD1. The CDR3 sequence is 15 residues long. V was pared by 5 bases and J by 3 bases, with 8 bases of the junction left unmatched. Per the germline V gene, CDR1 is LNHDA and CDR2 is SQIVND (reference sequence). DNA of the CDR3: TGTGCCAGTAGTCTCTCGGACAGGAATACAGATACGCAGTATTTT. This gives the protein CASSLSDRNTDTQYF.

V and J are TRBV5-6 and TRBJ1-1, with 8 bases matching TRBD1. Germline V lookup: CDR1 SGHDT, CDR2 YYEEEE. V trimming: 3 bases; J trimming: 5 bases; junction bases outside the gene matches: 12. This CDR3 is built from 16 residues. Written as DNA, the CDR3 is TGTGCCAGCAGCTGGAGGACAGGGTGGGGTTCTACTGAAGCTTTCTTT. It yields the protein CASSWRTGWGSTEAFF.

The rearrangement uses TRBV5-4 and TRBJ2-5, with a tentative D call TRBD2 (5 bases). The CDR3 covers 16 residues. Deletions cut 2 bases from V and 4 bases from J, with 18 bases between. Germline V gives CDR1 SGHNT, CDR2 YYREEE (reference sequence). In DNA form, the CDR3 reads TGTGCCAGCAGCTTTTCCGGAATGGGAGCGTTAGAGACCCAGTACTTC. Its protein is CASSFSGMGALETQYF.

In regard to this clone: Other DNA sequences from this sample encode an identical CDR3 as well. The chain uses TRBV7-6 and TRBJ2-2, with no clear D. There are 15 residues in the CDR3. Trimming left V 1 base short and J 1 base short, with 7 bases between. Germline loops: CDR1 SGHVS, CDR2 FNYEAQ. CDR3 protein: CASSLGHLNTGELFF. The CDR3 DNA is TGTGCCAGCAGCTTAGGACACTTGAACACCGGGGAGCTGTTTTTT.

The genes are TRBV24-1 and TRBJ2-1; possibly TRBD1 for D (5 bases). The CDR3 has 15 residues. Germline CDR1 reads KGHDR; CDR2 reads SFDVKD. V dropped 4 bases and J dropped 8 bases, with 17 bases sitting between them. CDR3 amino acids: CATSDPTESRYEQFF. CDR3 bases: TGTGCCACCAGTGACCCGACAGAATCTAGGTATGAGCAGTTCTTC.

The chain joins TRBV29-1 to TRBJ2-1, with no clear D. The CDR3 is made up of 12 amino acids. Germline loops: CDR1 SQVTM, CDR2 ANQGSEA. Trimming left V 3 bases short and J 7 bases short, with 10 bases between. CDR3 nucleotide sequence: TGCAGCGTTGATGTTCTCAGGAATGAGCAGTTCTTC. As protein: CSVDVLRNEQFF.

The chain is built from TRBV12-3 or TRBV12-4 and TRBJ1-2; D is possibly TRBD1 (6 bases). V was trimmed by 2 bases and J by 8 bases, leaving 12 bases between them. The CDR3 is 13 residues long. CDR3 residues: CASSLSGTKGYTF. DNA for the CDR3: TGTGCCAGCAGTTTATCAGGGACAAAAGGCTACACCTTC.

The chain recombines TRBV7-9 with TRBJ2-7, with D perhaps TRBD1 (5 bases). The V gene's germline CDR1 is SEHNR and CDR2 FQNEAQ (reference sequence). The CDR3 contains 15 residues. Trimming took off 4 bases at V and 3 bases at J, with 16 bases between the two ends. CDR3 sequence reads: CASSSDSVYYYEQYF. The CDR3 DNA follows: TGTGCCAGCAGCTCCGACAGCGTTTACTACTACGAGCAGTACTTC.

This CDR3 reads CASSIGGTTYYYEQYF. The CDR3 DNA sequence: TGTGCCAGTAGTATAGGGGGGACAACCTACTACTACGAGCAGTACTTC. The V gene is TRBV19, the J gene TRBJ2-7, with a tentative D call TRBD1 (6 bases). Per the germline V gene, CDR1 is LNHDA and CDR2 is SQIVND (reference sequence). This CDR3 is 16 amino acids long. V was cut by 1 base and J by 3 bases, with 16 bases left in between.

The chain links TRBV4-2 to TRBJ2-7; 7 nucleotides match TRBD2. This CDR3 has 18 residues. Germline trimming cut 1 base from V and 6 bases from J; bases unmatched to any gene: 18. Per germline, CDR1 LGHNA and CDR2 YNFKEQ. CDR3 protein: CASSQVRPFGEGKGEQYF. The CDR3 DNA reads TGTGCCAGCAGCCAAGTTCGCCCTTTTGGGGAGGGGAAGGGCGAGCAGTACTTC.

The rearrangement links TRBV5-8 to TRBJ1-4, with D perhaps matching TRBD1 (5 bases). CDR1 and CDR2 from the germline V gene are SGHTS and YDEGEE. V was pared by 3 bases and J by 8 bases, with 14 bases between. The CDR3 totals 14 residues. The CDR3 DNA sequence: TGTGCCAGCAGCTCGGGACGGAGGGGCGAAAAACTGTTTTTT. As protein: CASSSGRRGEKLFF.

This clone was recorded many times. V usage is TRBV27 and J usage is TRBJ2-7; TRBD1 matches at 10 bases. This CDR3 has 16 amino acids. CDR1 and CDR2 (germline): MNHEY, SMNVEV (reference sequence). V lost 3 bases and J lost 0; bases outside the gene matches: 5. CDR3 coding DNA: TGTGCCAGCAGTTTCCAGTGGACAGGGGGCTCCTACGAGCAGTACTTC. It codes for CASSFQWTGGSYEQYF.

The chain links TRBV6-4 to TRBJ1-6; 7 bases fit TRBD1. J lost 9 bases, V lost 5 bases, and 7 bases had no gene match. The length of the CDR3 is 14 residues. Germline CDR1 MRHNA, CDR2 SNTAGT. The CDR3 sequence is CASSLTGTSSPLHF. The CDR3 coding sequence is TGTGCCAGCAGTTTGACAGGGACATCTTCACCCCTCCACTTT.

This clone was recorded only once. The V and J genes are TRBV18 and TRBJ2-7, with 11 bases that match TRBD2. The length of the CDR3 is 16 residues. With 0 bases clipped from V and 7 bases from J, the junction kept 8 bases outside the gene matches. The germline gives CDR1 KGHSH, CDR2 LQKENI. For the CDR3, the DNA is TGTGCCAGCTCACCACCCTCCGGGACTAGCGGCGGAGAGCAGTACTTC. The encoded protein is CASSPPSGTSGGEQYF.

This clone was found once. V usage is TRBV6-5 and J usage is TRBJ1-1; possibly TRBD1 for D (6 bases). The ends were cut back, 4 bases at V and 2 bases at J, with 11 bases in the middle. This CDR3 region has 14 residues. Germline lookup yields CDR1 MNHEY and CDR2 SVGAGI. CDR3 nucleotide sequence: TGTGCCAGCAGTTCCGGACAGTACAACACTGAAGCTTTCTTT. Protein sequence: CASSSGQYNTEAFF.

The CDR3 reads CASRLAGGNEQFF. CDR3 coding DNA: TGTGCCAGCAGGCTAGCGGGAGGTAATGAGCAGTTCTTC. The chain joins TRBV6-5 to TRBJ2-1; 11 positions match TRBD2. The J segment lost 7 bases and the V segment lost 6 bases, leaving 2 bases of the junction unmatched. The V gene's germline CDR1 is MNHEY and CDR2 SVGAGI. The CDR3 consists of 13 residues.

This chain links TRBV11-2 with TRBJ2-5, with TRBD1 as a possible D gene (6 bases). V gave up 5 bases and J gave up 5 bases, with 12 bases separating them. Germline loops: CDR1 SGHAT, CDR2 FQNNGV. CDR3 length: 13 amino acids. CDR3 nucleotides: TGTGCCAGCAGCCCAACAGGGTTGGAGACCCAGTACTTC. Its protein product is CASSPTGLETQYF.

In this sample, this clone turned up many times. CDR3 sequence: CAWSVPPRLSFTGELFF. As DNA, the CDR3 is TGTGCCTGGAGTGTGCCCCCAAGACTAAGCTTCACCGGGGAGCTGTTTTTT. The V and J genes are TRBV30 and TRBJ2-2; TRBD2 might be the D (5 bases). The germline gives CDR1 GTSNPN, CDR2 SVGIG (reference sequence). This CDR3 region has 17 residues. V lost 0 bases and J 4 bases, leaving 18 bases between the germline ends.

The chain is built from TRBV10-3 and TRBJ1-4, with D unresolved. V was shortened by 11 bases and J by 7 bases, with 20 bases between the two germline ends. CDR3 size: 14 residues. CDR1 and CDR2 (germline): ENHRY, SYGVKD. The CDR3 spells CAVGVSAEGEKLFF. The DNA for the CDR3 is TGTGCCGTCGGGGTTTCGGCAGAAGGTGAAAAACTGTTTTTT.

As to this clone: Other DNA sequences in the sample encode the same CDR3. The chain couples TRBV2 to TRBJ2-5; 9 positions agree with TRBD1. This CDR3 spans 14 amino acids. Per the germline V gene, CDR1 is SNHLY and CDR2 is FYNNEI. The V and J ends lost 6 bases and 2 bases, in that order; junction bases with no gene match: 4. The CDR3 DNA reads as TGTGCCAGCAGCAGGGACAGGGCTCAAGAGACCCAGTACTTC. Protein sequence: CASSRDRAQETQYF.

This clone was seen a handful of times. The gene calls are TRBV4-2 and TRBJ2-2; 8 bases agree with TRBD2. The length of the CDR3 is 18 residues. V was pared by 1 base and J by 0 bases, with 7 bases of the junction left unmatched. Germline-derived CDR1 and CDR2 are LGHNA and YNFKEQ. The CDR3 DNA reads TGTGCCAGCAGCCAAGTCCGCTGGACTAGCTCGAACACCGGGGAGCTGTTTTTT. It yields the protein CASSQVRWTSSNTGELFF.

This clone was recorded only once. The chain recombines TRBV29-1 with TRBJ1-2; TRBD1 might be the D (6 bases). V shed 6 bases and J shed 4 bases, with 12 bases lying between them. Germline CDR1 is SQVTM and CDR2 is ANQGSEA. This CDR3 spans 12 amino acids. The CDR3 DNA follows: TGCAGCGTCCTAACAGGGACCTATGGCTACACCTTC. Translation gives CSVLTGTYGYTF.

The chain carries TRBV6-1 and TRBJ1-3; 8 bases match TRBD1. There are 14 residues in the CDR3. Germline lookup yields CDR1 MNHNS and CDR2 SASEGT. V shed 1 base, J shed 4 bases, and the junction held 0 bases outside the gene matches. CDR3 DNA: TGTGCCAGCAGTGAAGGGACAGGGGGAAACACCATATATTTT. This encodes CASSEGTGGNTIYF.

For the CDR3, the DNA is TGTGCCACCCAGGGGGAACGCCCCTACGAGCAGTACTTC. Encoded protein: CATQGERPYEQYF. The J gene is TRBJ2-7, the V gene TRBV2, with 7 bases aligning to TRBD1. The V gene's germline CDR1 is SNHLY and CDR2 FYNNEI. The CDR3 covers 13 residues. V shed 10 bases, J shed 2 bases, and the junction held 8 bases outside the gene matches.

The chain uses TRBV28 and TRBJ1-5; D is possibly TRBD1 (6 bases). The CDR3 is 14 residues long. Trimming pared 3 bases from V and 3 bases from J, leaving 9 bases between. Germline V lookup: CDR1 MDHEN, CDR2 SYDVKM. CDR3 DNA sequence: TGTGCCAGCAGTTTTGGGGGCAACAATCAGCCCCAGCATTTT. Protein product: CASSFGGNNQPQHF.